This TCR beta chain was sequenced in a study of blood T cells in healthy people across ages. Next came a second PCR, run for about 6 to 12 cycles, which used a sample-barcoded 5' primer along with a J-beta primer mix. In TCRdb, the 5' RACE reads were re-called with MiXCR into one record per CDR3 protein. The data show hundreds of thousands of distinct CDR3 sequences, with 20% to 30% seen just once and more than 7.5% held by the top ten. Each sample had at least 6.5 million PBMCs isolated. The CDR3 is 11 amino acids. This clonotype was counted many times. Antigen: not known. A junction boundary mismatches the germline segment, possibly from a read error. Study-level points and caveats: Long-lived donors had more naive CD4+ cells and higher diversity than aged donors.

The same sample was also studied in work on T cells of mothers and their children. As that study records: The yield was over 9 million TCR beta CDR3 reads from each mother and approximately 3 million from each child.

The receptor's source is a boy aged 5-17 years in good health. The sample taken for sequencing was blood. The chain links TRBV12-3 or TRBV12-4 to TRBJ2-1; D is unclear. The CDR3 reads CASSLRGEQFF. Here the CDR3 DNA reads TGCGCCAGCAGCTTGCGCGGTGAGCAGTTCTTC.